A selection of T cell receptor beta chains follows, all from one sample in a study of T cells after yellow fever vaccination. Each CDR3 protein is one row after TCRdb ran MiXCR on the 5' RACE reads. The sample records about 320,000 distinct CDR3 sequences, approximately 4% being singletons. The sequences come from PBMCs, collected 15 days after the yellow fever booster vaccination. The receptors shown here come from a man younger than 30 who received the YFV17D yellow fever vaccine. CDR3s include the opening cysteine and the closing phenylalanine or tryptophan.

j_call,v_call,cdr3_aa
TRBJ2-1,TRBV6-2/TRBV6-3,CASSYAPKRGGNEQFF
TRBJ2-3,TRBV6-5,CASSYSGGGGRDTQYF
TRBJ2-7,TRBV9,CASSVVPDNYEQYF
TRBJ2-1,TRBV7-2,CASCSSLSRQFF
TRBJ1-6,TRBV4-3,CASSQEAGVDSPLHF
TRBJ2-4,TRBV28,CASSTGSQENIQYF
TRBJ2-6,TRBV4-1,CASSRAGTARSGANVLTF
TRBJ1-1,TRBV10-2,CASQWVRGTEAFF
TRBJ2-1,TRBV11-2,CASSRGGRGPTYNEQFF
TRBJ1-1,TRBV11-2,CASSLDQGRDLTEAFF
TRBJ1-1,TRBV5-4,CASSLNTGGGEAFF
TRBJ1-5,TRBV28,CASSSGGSNQPQHF
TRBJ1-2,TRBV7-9,CASSARVSDYGYTF
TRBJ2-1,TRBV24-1,CATSDLGGTYNEQFF
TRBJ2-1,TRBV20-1,CSVLSNEQFF
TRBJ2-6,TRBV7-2,CASSFGGAGANVLTF
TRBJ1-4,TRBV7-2,CASSLGGTAEKLFF
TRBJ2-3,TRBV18,CASSGGLTDTQYF
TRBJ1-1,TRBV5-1,CASSLVPKKRNTEAFF
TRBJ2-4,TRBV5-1,CASSKQGKVQYF
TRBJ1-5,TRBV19,CASSIVVNQPQHF
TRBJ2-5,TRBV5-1,CASSYDGEQTQYF